A selection of T cell receptor beta chains follows, all from one sample in a study of cytomegalovirus exposure and HLA in healthy donors. Produced via immunoSEQ multiplex PCR; TCRdb's table is partial and in-frame only. The table records more than 150,000 clones, roughly 87% of them present only once. Sequences were obtained from PBMCs. The receptors were sampled from a girl less than two years old in good health and CMV-seronegative. Each CDR3 is given with its conserved first and last residue. D genes are given only for firm matches. Clone size appears in some rows only: once, few, many, or a class for an expanded clone.

TRBV4-1,TRBJ2-2,NA,NA,CASSQEKHDGELFF,TGCGCCAGCAGCCAAGAGAAGCATGACGGGGAGCTGTTTTTT
TRBV7-8,TRBJ2-2,NA,TRBD1,CASSLMGQTTGELFF,TGTGCCAGCAGCTTAATGGGACAGACCACCGGGGAGCTGTTTTTT
TRBV19,TRBJ2-3,NA,TRBD2,CASSIRTSGTDTQYF,TGTGCCAGTAGTATACGGACTAGCGGCACAGATACGCAGTATTTT
TRBV2,TRBJ2-3,NA,NA,CASSDSGGGTDTQYF,TGTGCCAGCAGTGATTCCGGCGGCGGGACAGATACGCAGTATTTT
TRBV7-3,TRBJ1-2,NA,NA,CASSLTAGIGYTF,TGTGCCAGCAGCTTAACCGCAGGGATCGGCTACACCTTC
TRBV6-1,TRBJ1-5,NA,TRBD1,CASSFGQGRLQPQHF,TGTGCCAGCAGTTTCGGACAGGGTAGGTTGCAGCCCCAGCATTTT
TRBV29-1,TRBJ1-2,NA,TRBD1,CSVLQGKYGYTF,TGCAGCGTTTTACAGGGGAAGTATGGCTACACCTTC
TRBV6-5,TRBJ1-3,NA,NA,CASLSPGNTIYF,TGTGCCAGCCTATCTCCTGGAAACACCATATATTTT
TRBV29-1,TRBJ2-2,NA,NA,CSVVQGYTGELFF,TGCAGCGTAGTACAGGGATACACCGGGGAGCTGTTTTTT
TRBV6-5,TRBJ2-7,NA,TRBD1,CASSQPGQGSYEQYF,TGTGCCAGCAGCCAACCAGGACAGGGGTCATACGAGCAGTACTTC
TRBV6-5,TRBJ2-1,NA,NA,CASRGGYNEQFF,TGTGCCAGCCGTGGAGGGTACAATGAGCAGTTCTTC
TRBV5-6,TRBJ2-5,NA,TRBD1,CASSFSDRAETQYF,TGTGCCAGCAGCTTCTCGGACAGGGCGGAGACCCAGTACTTC
TRBV2,TRBJ2-2,NA,NA,CASSVDSPTGELFF,TGTGCCAGCAGTGTGGACAGTCCCACCGGGGAGCTGTTTTTT
TRBV6-1,TRBJ1-2,few,NA,CASSVVGGDYGYTF,TGTGCCAGCAGTGTTGTAGGGGGGGACTATGGCTACACCTTC
TRBV6-4,TRBJ2-2,NA,NA,CASSDSGTTGELFF,TGTGCCAGCAGTGACTCCGGGACTACCGGGGAGCTGTTTTTT
TRBV5-1,TRBJ1-1,once,NA,CASSLGVTDEAFF,TGCGCCAGCAGCTTGGGGGTAACAGATGAAGCTTTCTTT
TRBV5-4,TRBJ1-1,NA,TRBD1,CASSLAGGNTEAFF,TGTGCCAGCAGCTTGGCAGGGGGTAACACTGAAGCTTTCTTT
TRBV25-1,TRBJ2-7,NA,NA,CASSGNRENSYEQYF,TGTGCCAGCAGTGGAAACAGGGAGAACTCCTACGAGCAGTACTTC
TRBV27,TRBJ2-7,NA,TRBD1,CASSFRDRDYEQYF,TGTGCCAGCAGTTTTCGGGACAGGGACTACGAGCAGTACTTC
TRBV11-2,TRBJ2-7,NA,TRBD2,CASSWTSGGAEQYF,TGTGCCAGCAGCTGGACTAGCGGGGGGGCCGAGCAGTACTTC
TRBV7-9,TRBJ2-7,NA,TRBD1,CASSPTGGAYEQYF,TGTGCCAGCAGCCCGACAGGGGGGGCCTACGAGCAGTACTTC
TRBV5-8,TRBJ2-3,NA,TRBD2,CASSSAGGRTDTQYF,TGTGCCAGCAGTTCGGCGGGGGGGCGGACAGATACGCAGTATTTT
TRBV5-1,TRBJ2-2,few,NA,CASSPGQPNTGELFF,TGCGCCAGCAGCCCCGGACAGCCTAACACCGGGGAGCTGTTTTTT
TRBV7-7,TRBJ2-5,NA,TRBD2,CASSPGLAGTQETQYF,TGTGCTAGCAGCCCCGGACTAGCGGGGACCCAAGAGACCCAGTACTTC
TRBV6-5,TRBJ1-2,few,NA,CASSYSRGAGNGYTF,TGTGCCAGCAGTTACTCTCGGGGGGCAGGAAACGGCTACACCTTC
TRBV6-6,TRBJ2-5,NA,TRBD1,CASSYSRQGETQYF,TGTGCCAGCAGTTACTCGAGACAGGGGGAGACCCAGTACTTC
TRBV7-8,TRBJ2-7,few,TRBD2,CASSLVLAGGPGHEQYF,TGTGCCAGCAGCTTAGTTCTAGCGGGGGGGCCAGGTCACGAGCAGTACTTC
TRBV27,TRBJ1-2,NA,NA,CASSLSAGDGYTF,TGTGCCAGCAGTTTAAGCGCAGGGGATGGCTACACCTTC
TRBV18,TRBJ1-4,NA,NA,CASSPTPEEKLFF,TGTGCCAGCTCACCAACACCAGAAGAAAAACTGTTTTTT
TRBV4-1,TRBJ2-1,NA,TRBD1,CASSQDLDRSNEYNEQFF,TGCGCCAGCAGCCAAGATTTGGACAGGTCCAACGAATACAATGAGCAGTTCTTC
TRBV27,TRBJ2-7,once,NA,CASSSPGKIGSAAYEQYF,TGTGCCAGCAGTTCTCCGGGTAAAATCGGTTCAGCGGCCTACGAGCAGTACTTC
TRBV29-1,TRBJ2-2,once,TRBD1,CSGQGAGELFF,TGCAGCGGACAGGGGGCCGGGGAGCTGTTTTTT
TRBV4-2,TRBJ2-3,NA,TRBD2,CASSQRLLAGASVADTQYF,TGTGCCAGCAGCCAAAGGCTCCTAGCGGGAGCCTCGGTAGCAGATACGCAGTATTTT
TRBV2,TRBJ2-7,NA,NA,CASSEWQVPYF,TGTGCCAGCAGTGAATGGCAGGTTCCGTACTTC
TRBV27,TRBJ2-7,NA,TRBD1,CASSYTPGQGTYEQYF,TGTGCCAGCAGTTACACCCCGGGACAGGGAACCTACGAGCAGTACTTC
TRBV5-6,TRBJ1-1,NA,TRBD1,CASITTGGNTEAFF,TGTGCCAGCATCACCACAGGGGGGAACACTGAAGCTTTCTTT
TRBV6-6,TRBJ1-5,NA,NA,CASIQRFGNQPQHF,TGTGCCAGCATACAGCGGTTCGGCAATCAGCCCCAGCATTTT
TRBV11-1,TRBJ2-5,NA,NA,CASSLARVGETQYF,TGTGCCAGCAGCTTAGCGCGGGTTGGAGAGACCCAGTACTTC
TRBV4-1,TRBJ1-1,few,NA,CASSQVRVTEAFF,TGCGCCAGCAGCCAAGTTCGTGTAACTGAAGCTTTCTTT
TRBV7-8,TRBJ2-7,NA,TRBD1,CASLVGQGLHEQYF,TGTGCCAGCTTGGTAGGACAGGGGTTGCACGAGCAGTACTTC
TRBV19,TRBJ1-4,NA,NA,CASSIGSINEKLFF,TGTGCCAGTAGTATTGGGAGTATTAATGAAAAACTGTTTTTT
TRBV5-1,TRBJ2-3,once,NA,CASRSPSSSTDTQYF,TGCGCCAGCAGATCCCCCTCCTCTAGCACAGATACGCAGTATTTT
TRBV6-6,TRBJ2-5,NA,NA,CASSYPGQTQETQYF,TGTGCCAGCAGTTACCCTGGACAGACCCAAGAGACCCAGTACTTC
TRBV19,TRBJ1-4,NA,NA,CASSMQVATNEKLFF,TGTGCCAGTAGTATGCAGGTTGCAACTAATGAAAAACTGTTTTTT
TRBV4-3,TRBJ2-1,NA,TRBD1,CASSQGIRRRDRGRNEQFF,TGCGCCAGCAGCCAAGGCATTAGACGTCGGGACAGGGGACGGAATGAGCAGTTCTTC
TRBV18,TRBJ2-3,once,TRBD2,CASSPSGLAGSTDTQYF,TGTGCCAGCTCACCAAGTGGGCTAGCGGGGTCCACAGATACGCAGTATTTT
TRBV11-2,TRBJ1-1,NA,NA,CASSLVGPGMGTEAFF,TGTGCCAGCAGCTTAGTTGGTCCGGGGATGGGCACTGAAGCTTTCTTT
TRBV18,TRBJ2-7,NA,NA,CASSLGQPYEQYF,TGTGCCAGCTCACTTGGCCAACCTTACGAGCAGTACTTC
TRBV7-9,TRBJ1-6,NA,TRBD1,CASSLDRGQSPLHF,TGTGCCAGCAGCTTAGACAGGGGTCAATCACCCCTCCACTTT